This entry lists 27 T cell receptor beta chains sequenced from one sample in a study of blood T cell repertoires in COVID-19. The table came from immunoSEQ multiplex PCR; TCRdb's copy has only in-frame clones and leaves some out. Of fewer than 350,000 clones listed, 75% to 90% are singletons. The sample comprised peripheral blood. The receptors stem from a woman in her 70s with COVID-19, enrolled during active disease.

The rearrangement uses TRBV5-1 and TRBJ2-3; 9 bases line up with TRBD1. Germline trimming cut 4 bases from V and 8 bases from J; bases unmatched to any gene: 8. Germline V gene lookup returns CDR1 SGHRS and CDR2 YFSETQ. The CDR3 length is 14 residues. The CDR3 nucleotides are TGCGCCAGCAGCCTGAGGGACAGGGCAGGTACGCAGTATTTT. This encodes CASSLRDRAGTQYF.

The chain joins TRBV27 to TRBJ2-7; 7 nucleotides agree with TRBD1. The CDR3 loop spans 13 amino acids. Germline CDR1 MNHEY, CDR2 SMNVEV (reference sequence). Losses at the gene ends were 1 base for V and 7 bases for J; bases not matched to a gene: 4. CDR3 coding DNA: TGTGCCAGCAGTTTATGGGCAGGGGGAGAGCAGTACTTC. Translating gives CASSLWAGGEQYF.

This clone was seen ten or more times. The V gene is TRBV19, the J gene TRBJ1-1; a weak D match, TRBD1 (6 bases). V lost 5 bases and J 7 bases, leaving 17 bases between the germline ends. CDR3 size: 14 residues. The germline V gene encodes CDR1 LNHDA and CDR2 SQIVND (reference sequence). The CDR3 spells CASSAKYGTIEAFF. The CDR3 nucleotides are TGTGCCAGTAGTGCCAAGTACGGGACAATTGAAGCTTTCTTT.

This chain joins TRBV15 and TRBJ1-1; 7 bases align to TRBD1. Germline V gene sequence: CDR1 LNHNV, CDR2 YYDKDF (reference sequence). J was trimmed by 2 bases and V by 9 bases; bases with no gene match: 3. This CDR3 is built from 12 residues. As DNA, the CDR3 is TGTGCCACGAGGACAGGTAACACTGAAGCTTTCTTT. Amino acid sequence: CATRTGNTEAFF.

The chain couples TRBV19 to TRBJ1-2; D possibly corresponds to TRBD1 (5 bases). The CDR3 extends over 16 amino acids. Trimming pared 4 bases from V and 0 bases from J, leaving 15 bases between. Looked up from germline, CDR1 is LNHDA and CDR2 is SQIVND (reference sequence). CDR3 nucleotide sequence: TGTGCCAGTAGTACGCCGGGACTCGAAGCTAACTATGGCTACACCTTC. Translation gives CASSTPGLEANYGYTF.

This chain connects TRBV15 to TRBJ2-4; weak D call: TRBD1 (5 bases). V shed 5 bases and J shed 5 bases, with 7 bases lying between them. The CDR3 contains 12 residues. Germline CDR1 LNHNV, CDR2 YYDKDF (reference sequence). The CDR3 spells CATSETENIQYF. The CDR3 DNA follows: TGTGCCACCAGCGAGACAGAAAACATTCAGTACTTC.

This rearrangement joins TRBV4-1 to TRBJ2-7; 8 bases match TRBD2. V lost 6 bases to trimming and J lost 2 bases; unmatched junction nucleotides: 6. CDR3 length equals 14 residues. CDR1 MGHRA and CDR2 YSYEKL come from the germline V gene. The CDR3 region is CASSPTGGAYEQYF. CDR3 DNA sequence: TGCGCCAGCAGTCCAACCGGGGGGGCCTACGAGCAGTACTTC.

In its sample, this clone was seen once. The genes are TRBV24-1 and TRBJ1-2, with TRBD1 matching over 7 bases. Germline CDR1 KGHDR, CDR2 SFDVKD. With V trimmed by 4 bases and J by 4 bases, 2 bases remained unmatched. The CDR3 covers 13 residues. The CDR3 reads CATSETGLYGYTF. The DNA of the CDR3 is TGTGCCACCAGTGAGACAGGGCTCTATGGCTACACCTTC.

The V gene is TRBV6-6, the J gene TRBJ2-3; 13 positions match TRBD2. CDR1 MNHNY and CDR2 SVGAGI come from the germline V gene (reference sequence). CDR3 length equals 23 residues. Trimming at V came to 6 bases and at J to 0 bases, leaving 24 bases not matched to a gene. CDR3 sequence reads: CASSFTSGGADGFRRASTDTQYF. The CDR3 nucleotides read TGTGCCAGCAGCTTTACTAGCGGGGGGGCCGACGGGTTCAGGCGGGCTAGCACAGATACGCAGTATTTT.

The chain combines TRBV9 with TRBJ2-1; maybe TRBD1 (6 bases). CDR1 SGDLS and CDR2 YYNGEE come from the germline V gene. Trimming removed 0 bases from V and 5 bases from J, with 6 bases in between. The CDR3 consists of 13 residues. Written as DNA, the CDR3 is TGTGCCAGCAGCGTAGGACAGGACAATGAGCAGTTCTTC. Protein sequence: CASSVGQDNEQFF.

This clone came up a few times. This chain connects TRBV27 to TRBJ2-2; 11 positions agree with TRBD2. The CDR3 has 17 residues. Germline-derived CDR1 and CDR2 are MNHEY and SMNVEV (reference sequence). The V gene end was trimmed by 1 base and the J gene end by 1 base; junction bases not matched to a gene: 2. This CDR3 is CASSLLGLAENTGELFF. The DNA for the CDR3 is TGTGCCAGCAGTTTATTGGGACTAGCGGAGAACACCGGGGAGCTGTTTTTT.

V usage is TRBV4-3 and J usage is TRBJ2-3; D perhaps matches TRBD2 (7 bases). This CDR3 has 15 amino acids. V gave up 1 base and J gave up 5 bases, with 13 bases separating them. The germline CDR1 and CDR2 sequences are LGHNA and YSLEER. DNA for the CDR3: TGCGCCAGCAGCCAAGTAGGCGGGGGCAAAGATACGCAGTATTTT. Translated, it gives CASSQVGGGKDTQYF.

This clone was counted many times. CDR3 sequence (DNA): TGTGCCAGCAACCCCGGACTGTTCTACGAGCAGTACTTC. It yields the protein CASNPGLFYEQYF. The chain carries TRBV6-2 or TRBV6-3 and TRBJ2-7, with D possibly matching TRBD2 (5 bases). The V gene lost 7 bases and the J gene lost 3 bases, with 13 bases spanning the gap. The CDR3 length is 13 residues. CDR1 is MNHEY, CDR2 SVGEGT, per germline.

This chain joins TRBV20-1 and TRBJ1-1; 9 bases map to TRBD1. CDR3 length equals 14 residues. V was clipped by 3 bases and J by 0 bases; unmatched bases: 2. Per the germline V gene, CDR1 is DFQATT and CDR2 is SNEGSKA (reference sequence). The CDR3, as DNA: TGCAGTGCTAGTAGACAGGGGGTGAACACTGAAGCTTTCTTT. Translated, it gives CSASRQGVNTEAFF.

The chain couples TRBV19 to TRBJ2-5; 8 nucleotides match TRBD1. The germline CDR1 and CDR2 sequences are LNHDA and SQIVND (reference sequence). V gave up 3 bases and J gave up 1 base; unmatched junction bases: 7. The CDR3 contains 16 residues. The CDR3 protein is CASSILRTGSQETQYF. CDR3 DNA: TGTGCCAGTAGTATTCTCCGGACAGGGTCCCAAGAGACCCAGTACTTC. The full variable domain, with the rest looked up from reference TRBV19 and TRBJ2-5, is DGGITQSPKYLFRKEGQNVTLSCEQNLNHDAMYWYRQDPGQGLRLIYYSQIVNDFQKGDIAEGYSVSREKKESFPLTVTSAQKNPTAFYLCASSILRTGSQETQYFGPGTRLLVL.

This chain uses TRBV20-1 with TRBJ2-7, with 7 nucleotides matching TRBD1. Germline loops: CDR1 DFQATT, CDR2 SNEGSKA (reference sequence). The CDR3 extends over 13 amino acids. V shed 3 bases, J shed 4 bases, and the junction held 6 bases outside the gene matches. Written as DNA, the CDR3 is TGCAGTGCTAGTCCGGGACAGTATTACGAGCAGTACTTC. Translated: CSASPGQYYEQYF.

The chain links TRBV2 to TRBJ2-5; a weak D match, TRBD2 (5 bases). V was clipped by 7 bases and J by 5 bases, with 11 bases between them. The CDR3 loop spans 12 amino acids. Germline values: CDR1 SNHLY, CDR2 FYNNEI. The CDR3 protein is CASTPGSETQYF. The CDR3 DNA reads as TGTGCCAGCACCCCGGGGTCGGAGACCCAGTACTTC.

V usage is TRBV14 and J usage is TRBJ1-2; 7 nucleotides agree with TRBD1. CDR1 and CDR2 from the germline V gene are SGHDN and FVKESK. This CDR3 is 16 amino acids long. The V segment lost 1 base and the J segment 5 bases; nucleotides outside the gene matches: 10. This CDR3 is CASSQVRDRSLYGYTF. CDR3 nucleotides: TGTGCCAGCAGCCAAGTAAGGGACAGAAGTTTGTATGGCTACACCTTC. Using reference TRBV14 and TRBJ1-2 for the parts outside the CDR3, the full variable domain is EAGVTQFPSHSVIEKGQTVTLRCDPISGHDNLYWYRRVMGKEIKFLLHFVKESKQDESGMPNNRFLAERTGGTYSTLKVQPAELEDSGVYFCASSQVRDRSLYGYTFGSGTRLTVV.

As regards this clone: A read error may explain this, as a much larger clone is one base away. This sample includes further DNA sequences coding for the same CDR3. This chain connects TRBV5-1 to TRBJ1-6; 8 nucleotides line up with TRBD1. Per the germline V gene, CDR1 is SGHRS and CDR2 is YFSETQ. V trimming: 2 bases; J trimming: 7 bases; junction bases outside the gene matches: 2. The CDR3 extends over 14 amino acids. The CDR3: CASSLQGENSPLHF. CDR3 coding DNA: TGCGCCAGCAGCTTACAGGGGGAAAATTCACCCCTCCACTTT.

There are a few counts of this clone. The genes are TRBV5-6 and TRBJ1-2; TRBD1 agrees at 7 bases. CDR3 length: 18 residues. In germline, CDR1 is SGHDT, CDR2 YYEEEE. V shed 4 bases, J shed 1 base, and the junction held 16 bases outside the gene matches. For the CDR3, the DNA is TGTGCCAGCAGCGCCGTGACAGGGTTGGCGTACCTTAACTATGGCTACACCTTC. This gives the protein CASSAVTGLAYLNYGYTF.

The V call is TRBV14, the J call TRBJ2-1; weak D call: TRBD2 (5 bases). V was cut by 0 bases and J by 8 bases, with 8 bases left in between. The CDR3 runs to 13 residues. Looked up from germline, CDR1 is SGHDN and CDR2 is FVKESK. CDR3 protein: CASSQDWGDEQFF. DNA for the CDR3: TGTGCCAGCAGCCAAGATTGGGGAGATGAGCAGTTCTTC.

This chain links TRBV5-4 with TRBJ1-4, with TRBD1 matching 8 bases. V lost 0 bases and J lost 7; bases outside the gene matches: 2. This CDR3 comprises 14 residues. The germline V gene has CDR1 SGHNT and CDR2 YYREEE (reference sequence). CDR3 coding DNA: TGTGCCAGCAGCTTGGCAGGGGGCGTTGAAAAACTGTTTTTT. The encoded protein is CASSLAGGVEKLFF.

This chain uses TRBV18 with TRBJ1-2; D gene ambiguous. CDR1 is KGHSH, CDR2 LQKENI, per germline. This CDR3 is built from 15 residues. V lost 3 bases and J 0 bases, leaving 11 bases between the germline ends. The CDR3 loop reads CASSPLPGSNYGYTF. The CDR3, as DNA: TGTGCCAGCTCACCTCTTCCGGGGTCTAACTATGGCTACACCTTC.

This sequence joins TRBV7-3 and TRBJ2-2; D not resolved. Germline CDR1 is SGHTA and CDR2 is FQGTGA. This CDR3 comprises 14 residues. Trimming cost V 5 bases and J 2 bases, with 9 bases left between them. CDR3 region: CASSPQFNTGELFF. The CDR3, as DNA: TGTGCCAGCAGCCCCCAGTTTAACACCGGGGAGCTGTTTTTT.

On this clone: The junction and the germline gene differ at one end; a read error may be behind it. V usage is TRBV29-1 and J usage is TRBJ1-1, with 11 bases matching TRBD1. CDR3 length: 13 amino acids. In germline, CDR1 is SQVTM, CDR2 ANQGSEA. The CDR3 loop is CSASGQGAAEVFF. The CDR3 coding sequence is TGCAGCGCCTCCGGACAGGGGGCTGCTGAAGTTTTCTTT.

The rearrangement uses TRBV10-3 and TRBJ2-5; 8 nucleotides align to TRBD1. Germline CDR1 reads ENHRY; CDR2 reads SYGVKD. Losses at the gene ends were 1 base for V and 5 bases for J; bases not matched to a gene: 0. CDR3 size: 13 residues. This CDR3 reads CAISEYRGETQYF. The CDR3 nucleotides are TGTGCCATCAGTGAGTACAGGGGGGAGACCCAGTACTTC.

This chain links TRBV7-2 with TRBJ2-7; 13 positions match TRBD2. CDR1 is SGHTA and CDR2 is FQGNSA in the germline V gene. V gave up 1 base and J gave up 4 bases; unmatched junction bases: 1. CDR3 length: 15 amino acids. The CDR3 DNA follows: TGTGCCAGCAGCTTAGGGGGACTAGCGGGATACGAGCAGTACTTC. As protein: CASSLGGLAGYEQYF.